These 13 T cell receptor beta chains were sequenced from one sample in a study of blood T cell repertoires in COVID-19. Sequencing used immunoSEQ multiplex PCR; TCRdb keeps in-frame clones, though not all of them. The data contain about 140,000 clones, less than 80% of them singletons. The specimen was peripheral blood. The receptors were sampled from an elderly woman with active or convalescent COVID-19.

The chain couples TRBV14 to TRBJ1-6, with 7 bases aligning to TRBD1. CDR3 length: 14 residues. The trim removed 4 bases at V and 13 bases at J, leaving 10 bases unmatched. Looked up from germline, CDR1 is SGHDN and CDR2 is FVKESK. The CDR3 sequence is CASSLRQGGSPLHF. In nucleotides, the CDR3 is TGTGCCAGCAGCCTTCGACAGGGTGGTTCGCCCCTCCACTTT.

The chain recombines TRBV7-9 with TRBJ1-4, with D possibly being TRBD1 (5 bases). CDR1 is SEHNR and CDR2 is FQNEAQ in the germline V gene (reference sequence). V dropped 4 bases and J dropped 5 bases, with 11 bases sitting between them. This CDR3 is built from 14 residues. Here the CDR3 reads CASSSRATNEKLFF. The CDR3 nucleotides are TGTGCCAGCAGCTCCAGGGCGACCAATGAAAAACTGTTTTTT.

With respect to this clone: Other DNA sequences in this sample translate to the same CDR3. The chain has TRBV5-1 and TRBJ1-6; TRBD1 aligns across 7 bases. Germline lookup yields CDR1 SGHRS and CDR2 YFSETQ. This CDR3 has 14 amino acids. Unmatched junction bases numbered 4, after V lost 4 bases and J lost 6 bases. CDR3 sequence (DNA): TGCGCCAGCAGCCCGGGGGACAGTAATTCACCCCTCCACTTT. Amino acids: CASSPGDSNSPLHF.

V usage is TRBV7-2 and J usage is TRBJ1-3, with D possibly matching TRBD1 (6 bases). The CDR3 contains 14 residues. Trimming took off 6 bases at V and 4 bases at J, with 13 bases between the two ends. Germline V gene data show CDR1 as SGHTA and CDR2 as FQGNSA. The CDR3 protein is CASRLGGSGNTIYF. In nucleotides, the CDR3 is TGTGCCAGCAGGCTAGGGGGATCCGGAAACACCATATATTTT.

V and J are TRBV29-1 and TRBJ1-1, with 8 positions matching TRBD1. V shed 7 bases and J 1 base; nucleotides not matched to a gene: 8. This CDR3 spans 14 amino acids. Germline CDR1 and CDR2: SQVTM and ANQGSEA. CDR3 sequence: CSGGHRGWNTEAFF. In nucleotides, the CDR3 is TGCAGCGGTGGCCACAGGGGGTGGAACACTGAAGCTTTCTTT. The full variable domain, in which reference TRBV29-1 and TRBJ1-1 provide the parts outside the CDR3, is SAVISQKPSRDICQRGTSLTIQCQVDSQVTMMFWYRQQPGQSLTLIATANQGSEATYESGFVIDKFPISRPNLTFSTLTVSNMSPEDSSIYLCSGGHRGWNTEAFFGQGTRLTVV.

This chain connects TRBV6-5 to TRBJ2-3; perhaps TRBD1 as D (5 bases). V was pared by 8 bases and J by 1 base, with 10 bases between. From germline, CDR1 is MNHEY and CDR2 SVGAGI. The CDR3 contains 13 residues. CDR3: CASVRARTDTQYF. CDR3 in DNA: TGTGCCAGCGTCAGGGCCCGCACAGATACGCAGTATTTT.

DNA for the CDR3: TGTGCCAGCAGACCGGTCAGCAATCAGCCCCAGCATTTT. Translated: CASRPVSNQPQHF. This sequence joins TRBV6-5 and TRBJ1-5; the D is unclear. CDR1 is MNHEY and CDR2 is SVGAGI in the germline V gene. V shed 6 bases and J shed 1 base, with 7 bases lying between them. This CDR3 has 13 amino acids.

This sequence joins TRBV9 and TRBJ1-1; 9 bases line up with TRBD1. The CDR3 loop spans 13 amino acids. Unmatched junction bases numbered 6, after V lost 1 base and J lost 11 bases. Germline V gene lookup returns CDR1 SGDLS and CDR2 YYNGEE. The CDR3 protein is CASSVSGDRVAFF. The CDR3, as DNA: TGTGCCAGCAGCGTAAGTGGGGACAGGGTCGCTTTCTTT.

The CDR3 sequence is CASSLGLAGDVSYNEQFF. CDR3 DNA: TGCGCCAGCAGCTTAGGGCTAGCGGGGGACGTCTCCTACAATGAGCAGTTCTTC. The rearrangement links TRBV5-1 to TRBJ2-1; 10 nucleotides line up with TRBD2. Trimming took 2 bases from V and 0 from J; bases not matched to a gene: 8. CDR3 length: 18 amino acids. CDR1 is SGHRS and CDR2 is YFSETQ in the germline V gene.

V usage is TRBV5-1 and J usage is TRBJ1-6; no definite D call. CDR1 SGHRS and CDR2 YFSETQ come from the germline V gene. The CDR3 is 16 residues long. Trimming stripped 4 bases from V and 12 bases from J, with 23 bases between. CDR3 DNA: TGCGCCAGCAGCCCTGAGGGCTCTGCAGACAAGAGACCCCTCCACTTT. Residues: CASSPEGSADKRPLHF.

The chain employs TRBV5-1 and TRBJ2-3, with D maybe TRBD2 (6 bases). Deletions cut 1 base from V and 2 bases from J, with 11 bases between. The CDR3 is 15 residues long. Germline CDR1 is SGHRS and CDR2 is YFSETQ. CDR3 protein: CASSLWGGDTDTQYF. Here the CDR3 DNA reads TGCGCCAGCAGCTTGTGGGGCGGGGACACAGATACGCAGTATTTT.

The genes are TRBV15 and TRBJ1-4; 7 nucleotides line up with TRBD1. This CDR3 has 14 amino acids. V lost 1 base to trimming and J lost 6 bases; unmatched junction nucleotides: 2. Germline CDR1 reads LNHNV; CDR2 reads YYDKDF (reference sequence). This CDR3 reads CATSRVGGDEKLFF. The DNA for the CDR3 is TGTGCCACCAGCAGAGTAGGGGGCGATGAAAAACTGTTTTTT.

The chain employs TRBV6-5 and TRBJ1-3; D possibly corresponds to TRBD1 (5 bases). The CDR3 is made up of 15 amino acids. V lost 7 bases and J 0 bases, leaving 13 bases between the germline ends. The germline CDR1 and CDR2 sequences are MNHEY and SVGAGI. DNA of the CDR3: TGTGCCAGCAATATACAGGCACGCTCTGGAAACACCATATATTTT. It translates to CASNIQARSGNTIYF.